The rows below give T cell receptor beta chains drawn from one sample of a study of blood T cell repertoires in COVID-19. Here immunoSEQ multiplex PCR was the method, and the copy in TCRdb shows in-frame clones only, minus some. The sample contains around 250,000 clones, roughly 85% of which appear only once. Sequences were obtained from peripheral blood. The receptor set was obtained from a woman between 18 and 29 years old with acute or convalescent COVID-19. Both conserved end residues are part of each CDR3. A D gene is named only where the DNA matches it firmly. Size values are once, few and many counts, or a class for expanded clones, and some rows have none.

v_gene: TRBV18; j_gene: TRBJ1-4; abundance: once; d_gene: .; CDR3aa: CASSPRGTNEKLFF; CDR3nt: TGTGCCAGCTCACCAAGGGGAACTAATGAAAAACTGTTTTTT
v_gene: TRBV28; j_gene: TRBJ1-2; abundance: few; d_gene: TRBD1; CDR3aa: CASSLDRGYTF; CDR3nt: TGTGCCAGCAGTTTGGACAGGGGCTACACCTTC
v_gene: TRBV5-1; j_gene: TRBJ1-3; abundance: .; d_gene: .; CDR3aa: CASSPGGSGPGTGNTIYF; CDR3nt: TGCGCCAGCAGCCCCGGGGGTTCGGGGCCTGGTACTGGAAACACCATATATTTT
v_gene: TRBV28; j_gene: TRBJ2-7; abundance: many; d_gene: TRBD2; CDR3aa: CASSSPGGRSNEQYF; CDR3nt: TGTGCCAGCAGTTCCCCCGGGGGGAGGAGTAACGAGCAGTACTTC
v_gene: TRBV7-8; j_gene: TRBJ2-5; abundance: .; d_gene: .; CDR3aa: CASSHSRGRETQYF; CDR3nt: TGTGCCAGCAGCCACAGCAGGGGCCGGGAGACCCAGTACTTC
v_gene: TRBV6-5; j_gene: TRBJ2-1; abundance: .; d_gene: TRBD2; CDR3aa: CASRRRREVNEQFF; CDR3nt: TGTGCCAGCAGACGCAGGCGGGAGGTCAATGAGCAGTTCTTC
v_gene: TRBV19; j_gene: TRBJ1-2; abundance: .; d_gene: .; CDR3aa: CACGGPSNYGYTF; CDR3nt: TGTGCCTGCGGGGGACCTTCTAACTATGGCTACACCTTC
v_gene: TRBV7-9; j_gene: TRBJ2-1; abundance: .; d_gene: TRBD2; CDR3aa: CASSLALAATNEQFF; CDR3nt: TGTGCCAGCAGCTTAGCGCTAGCGGCTACGAATGAGCAGTTCTTC
v_gene: TRBV6-2/TRBV6-3; j_gene: TRBJ1-1; abundance: .; d_gene: .; CDR3aa: CASSYRRGGTFF; CDR3nt: TGTGCCAGCAGTTATCGGAGAGGAGGGACTTTCTTT
v_gene: TRBV6-5; j_gene: TRBJ1-2; abundance: .; d_gene: .; CDR3aa: CASSYSGRGGYTF; CDR3nt: TGTGCCAGCAGTTACTCGGGCAGGGGCGGCTACACCTTC
v_gene: TRBV6-2/TRBV6-3; j_gene: TRBJ2-7; abundance: .; d_gene: TRBD2; CDR3aa: CASSYMSGLAGGREQYF; CDR3nt: TGTGCCAGCAGTTATATGTCCGGACTAGCGGGAGGGCGCGAGCAGTACTTC
v_gene: TRBV7-2; j_gene: TRBJ2-6; abundance: .; d_gene: TRBD2; CDR3aa: CASSLSGGTGANVLTF; CDR3nt: TGTGCCAGCAGCTTATCGGGGGGTACTGGGGCCAACGTCCTGACTTTC
v_gene: TRBV7-2; j_gene: TRBJ2-1; abundance: .; d_gene: TRBD2; CDR3aa: CASSPRGSGSRNEQFF; CDR3nt: TGTGCCAGCAGCCCTAGGGGGAGCGGGAGCCGCAATGAGCAGTTCTTC
v_gene: TRBV18; j_gene: TRBJ1-1; abundance: many; d_gene: TRBD1; CDR3aa: CASSPNNRQGIAEAFF; CDR3nt: TGTGCCAGCTCACCCAACAATCGACAGGGTATAGCTGAAGCTTTCTTT